The sample holds a few counts of the clone carrying this TCR beta chain. This CDR3 contains 17 residues. Germline V gives CDR1 MNHEY, CDR2 SVGEGT. The V end lost 2 bases, the J end lost 2 bases, and 16 bases lay between the germline ends. The sample belongs to a study of neurological immune-mediated disorders. It was from 2 million PBMCs stored at -80 C that the unsorted libraries were obtained. The cDNA came from 5'RACE with 10-nucleotide random UMIs. One entry per CDR3 protein, called by TCRdb with MiXCR from the 5' RACE reads. The sample contains roughly 80,000 distinct CDR3 sequences, more than 15% of which appear only once.

Sequenced material: PBMCs. The chain joins TRBV6-2 or TRBV6-3 to TRBJ2-1; D remains unclear. The source of this sequence is a woman between 40 and 55 years old in good health. CDR3 nucleotides: TGTGCCAGCAGTTACCATCCCGTCGAGCCTCCCTACAATGAGCAGTTCTTC. This translates into CASSYHPVEPPYNEQFF.